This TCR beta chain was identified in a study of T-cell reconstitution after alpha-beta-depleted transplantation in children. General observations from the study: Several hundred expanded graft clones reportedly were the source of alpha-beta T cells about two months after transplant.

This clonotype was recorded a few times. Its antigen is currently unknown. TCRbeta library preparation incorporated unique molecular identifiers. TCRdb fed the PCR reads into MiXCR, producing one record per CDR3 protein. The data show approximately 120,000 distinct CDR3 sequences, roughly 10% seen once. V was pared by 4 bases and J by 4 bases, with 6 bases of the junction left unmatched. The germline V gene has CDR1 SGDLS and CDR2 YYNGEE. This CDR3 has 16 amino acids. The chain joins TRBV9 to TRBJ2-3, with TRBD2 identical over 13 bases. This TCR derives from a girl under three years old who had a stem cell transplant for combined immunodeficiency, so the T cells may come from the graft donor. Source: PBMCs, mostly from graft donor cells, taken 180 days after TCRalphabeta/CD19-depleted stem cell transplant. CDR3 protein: CASSLWTSGSADTQYF. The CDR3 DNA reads TGTGCCAGCAGCCTTTGGACTAGCGGGAGTGCAGATACGCAGTATTTT.